The next 10 T cell receptor beta chains were all read from a single sample in a study of human T cells and chemical hapten exposure listed by TCRdb under 2021. To prepare the library, RACE was applied. The data were produced on a NextSeq 500. TCRdb passed the public sequencing reads through fastp at Q25 and MiXCR, retaining productive beta sequences. Each record represents a unique CDR3 protein, reported with the most common genes and DNA among its rows. The sample table holds 100,000 or so distinct CDR3 sequences, of which about 34% were seen once. The top ten hold about 2.9% of the sample. The time point label on this specimen signifies: patch test 3, about 24 weeks after DPC sensitization. According to the study, the label for this sample's treatment or condition signals: therapeutic diphenylcyclopropenone sensitization with weekly scalp DPC. The sequencing used whole blood, collected in connection with sensitization to the hapten diphenylcyclopropenone (DPC). The receptors stem from a man aged 40-49 years with alopecia areata. Some clones in this sample may be carry-over from other donors' samples.

This clonotype has just a few counts. This rearrangement joins TRBV6-1 to TRBJ1-5; the D is unclear. The CDR3 contains 13 residues. CDR1 is MNHNS, CDR2 SASEGT, per germline. Trimming cost V 3 bases and J 6 bases, with 9 bases left between them. DNA of the CDR3: TGTGCCAGCAGTGACGGGTTAGGTCAGCCCCAGCATTTT. Its translation is CASSDGLGQPQHF.

This clonotype came up a few times. The chain joins TRBV4-1 to TRBJ2-7, with unresolved D. Germline V gene sequence: CDR1 MGHRA, CDR2 YSYEKL. Trimming cost V 0 bases and J 7 bases, with 13 bases left between them. The CDR3 consists of 14 residues. The CDR3 DNA follows: TGCGCCAGCAGCCAAGATCTGAACGTGCGGGAGCAGTACGTC. Translated, it gives CASSQDLNVREQYV.

This clonotype was found a few times. The rearrangement uses TRBV10-3 and TRBJ2-1, with 13 positions matching TRBD2. Looked up from germline, CDR1 is ENHRY and CDR2 is SYGVKD. Germline trimming cut 6 bases from V and 9 bases from J; bases unmatched to any gene: 2. This CDR3 has 13 amino acids. The CDR3 sequence: CAIRGLAGTEQFF. Written as DNA, the CDR3 is TGTGCCATCAGGGGACTAGCGGGAACTGAGCAGTTCTTC.

The chain combines TRBV29-1 with TRBJ1-2, with a weak D call TRBD1 (5 bases). V dropped 5 bases and J dropped 5 bases, with 12 bases sitting between them. Germline-derived CDR1 and CDR2 are SQVTM and ANQGSEA. The CDR3 has 12 residues. In DNA, the CDR3 is TGCAGCGTTCCCGAGACAGAATATGGCTACACCTTC. Protein: CSVPETEYGYTF.

V gene TRBV7-2 combines with J gene TRBJ2-3; 7 bases line up with TRBD2. V shed 5 bases and J 0 bases; nucleotides not matched to a gene: 5. Germline CDR1 reads SGHTA; CDR2 reads FQGNSA. The CDR3 sequence is 15 residues long. CDR3 amino acids: CASSRDYQSTDTQYF. The CDR3 coding sequence is TGTGCCAGCAGCCGGGACTACCAGAGCACAGATACGCAGTATTTT.

The sample holds a few counts of this clonotype. The chain is built from TRBV20-1 and TRBJ1-1, with 9 bases that match TRBD1. The V gene end was trimmed by 6 bases and the J gene end by 6 bases; junction bases not matched to a gene: 8. The germline gives CDR1 DFQATT, CDR2 SNEGSKA (reference sequence). The CDR3 has 13 residues. CDR3 protein: CSANPTGGSEAFF. CDR3 DNA sequence: TGCAGTGCAAACCCGACAGGGGGTTCTGAAGCTTTCTTT.

The chain is built from TRBV12-3 or TRBV12-4 and TRBJ1-4; weak D call: TRBD1 (6 bases). There are 14 residues in the CDR3. Trimming took off 7 bases at V and 8 bases at J, with 17 bases between the two ends. For the CDR3, the DNA is TGTGCCAGCACTCGGACAGATTTCAACGAAAAACTGTTTTTT. Translating it yields CASTRTDFNEKLFF.

The chain links TRBV21-1 to TRBJ2-7; TRBD2 was called by the table and not checked on the DNA. TRBV21-1 is a listed pseudogene. The CDR3 is 18 amino acids. CDR3 region: CASSKVSLAGVGTYEQYV. In DNA, the CDR3 is TGTGCCAGCAGCAAAGTCTCACTAGCGGGAGTTGGAACCTACGAGCAGTACGTC.

The chain recombines TRBV20-1 with TRBJ2-1; D possibly corresponds to TRBD2 (6 bases). Per the germline V gene, CDR1 is DFQATT and CDR2 is SNEGSKA (reference sequence). Trimming left V 6 bases short and J 5 bases short, with 8 bases between. The CDR3 contains 11 residues. The CDR3 nucleotides are TGCAGTGCGTGGGAGGACAATGAGCAGTTCTTC. Translating it yields CSAWEDNEQFF.

This clonotype was seen only a few times. The junction differs from germline at one of its ends, possibly a read error. The genes are TRBV12-3 or TRBV12-4 and TRBJ1-5, with D perhaps TRBD1 (5 bases). The CDR3 is 14 residues long. The CDR3 protein is CASGKGESSQPQHF. CDR3 DNA: TGTGCCAGTGGAAAAGGGGAGAGCAGTCAGCCCCAGCATTTT.